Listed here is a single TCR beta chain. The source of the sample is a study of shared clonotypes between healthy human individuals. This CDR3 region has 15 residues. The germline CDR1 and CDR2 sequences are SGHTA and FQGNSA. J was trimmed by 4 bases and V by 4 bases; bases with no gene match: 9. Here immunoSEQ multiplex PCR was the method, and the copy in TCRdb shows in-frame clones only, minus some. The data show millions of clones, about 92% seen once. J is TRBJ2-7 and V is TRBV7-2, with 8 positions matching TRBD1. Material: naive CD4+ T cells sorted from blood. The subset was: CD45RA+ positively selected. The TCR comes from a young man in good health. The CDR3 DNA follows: TGTGCCAGCAGCTACCGGACAGGGAGTGGGTACGAGCAGTACTTC. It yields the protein CASSYRTGSGYEQYF.